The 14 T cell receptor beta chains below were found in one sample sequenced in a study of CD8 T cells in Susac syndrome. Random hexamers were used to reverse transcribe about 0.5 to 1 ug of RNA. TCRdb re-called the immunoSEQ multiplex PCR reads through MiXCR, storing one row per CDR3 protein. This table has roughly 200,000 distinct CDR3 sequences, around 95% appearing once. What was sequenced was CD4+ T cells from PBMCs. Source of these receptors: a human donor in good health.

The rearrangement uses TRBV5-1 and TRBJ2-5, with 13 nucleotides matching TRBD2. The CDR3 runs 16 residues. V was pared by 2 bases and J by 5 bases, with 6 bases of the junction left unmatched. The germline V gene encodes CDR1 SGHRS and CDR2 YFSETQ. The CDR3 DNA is TGCGCCAGCAGCTTCGGACTAGCGGGAGAGGGGGAGACCCAGTACTTC. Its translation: CASSFGLAGEGETQYF.

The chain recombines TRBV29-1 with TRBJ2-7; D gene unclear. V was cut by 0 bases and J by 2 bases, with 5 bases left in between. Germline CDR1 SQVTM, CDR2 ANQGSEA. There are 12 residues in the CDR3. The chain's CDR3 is CSVEDLPYEQYF. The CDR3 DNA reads TGCAGCGTTGAAGATCTTCCCTACGAGCAGTACTTC.

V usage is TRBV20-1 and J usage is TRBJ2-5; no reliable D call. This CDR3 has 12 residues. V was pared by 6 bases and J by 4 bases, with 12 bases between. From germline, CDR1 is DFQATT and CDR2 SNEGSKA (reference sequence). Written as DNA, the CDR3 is TGCAGTGCGCCCCTAAGAGGAGAGACCCAGTACTTC. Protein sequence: CSAPLRGETQYF.

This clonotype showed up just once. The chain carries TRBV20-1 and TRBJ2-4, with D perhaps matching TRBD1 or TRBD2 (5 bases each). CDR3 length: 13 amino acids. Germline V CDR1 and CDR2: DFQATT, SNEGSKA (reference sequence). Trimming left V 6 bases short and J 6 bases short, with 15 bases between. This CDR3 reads CSARGPGGNIQYF. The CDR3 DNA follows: TGCAGTGCGAGGGGACCAGGAGGAAACATTCAGTACTTC.

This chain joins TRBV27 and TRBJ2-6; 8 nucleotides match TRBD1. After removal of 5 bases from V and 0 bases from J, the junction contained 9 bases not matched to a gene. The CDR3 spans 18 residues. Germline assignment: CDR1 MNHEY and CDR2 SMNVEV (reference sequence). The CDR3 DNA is TGTGCCAGCAGTGACGGACAGGGCTCGTTCTCTGGGGCCAACGTCCTGACTTTC. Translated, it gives CASSDGQGSFSGANVLTF.

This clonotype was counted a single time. Here the CDR3 DNA reads TGTGCCAGCAGCTTCTCAAGCGGGGCCAACACAGATACGCAGTATTTT. Translating gives CASSFSSGANTDTQYF. The rearrangement uses TRBV5-4 and TRBJ2-3; 7 bases are shared with TRBD2. V shed 2 bases and J 2 bases; nucleotides not matched to a gene: 8. CDR3 length: 16 amino acids. The V gene's germline CDR1 is SGHNT and CDR2 YYREEE (reference sequence).

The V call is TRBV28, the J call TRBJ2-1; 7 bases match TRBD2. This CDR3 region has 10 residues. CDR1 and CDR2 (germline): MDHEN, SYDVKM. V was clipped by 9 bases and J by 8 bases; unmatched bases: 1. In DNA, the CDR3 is TGTGCCAGTGGGGGGGATGAGCAGTTCTTC. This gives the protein CASGGDEQFF. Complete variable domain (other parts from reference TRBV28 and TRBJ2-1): DVKVTQSSRYLVKRTGEKVFLECVQDMDHENMFWYRQDPGLGLRLIYFSYDVKMKEKGDIPEGYSVSREKKERFSLILESASTNQTSMYLCASGGDEQFFGPGTRLTVL.

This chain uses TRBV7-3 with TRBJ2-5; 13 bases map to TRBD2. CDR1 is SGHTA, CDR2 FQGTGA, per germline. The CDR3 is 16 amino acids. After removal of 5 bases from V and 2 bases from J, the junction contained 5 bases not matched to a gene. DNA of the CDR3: TGTGCCAGCAGCCCCCAGGGACTAGCGGGACAAGAGACCCAGTACTTC. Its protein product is CASSPQGLAGQETQYF.

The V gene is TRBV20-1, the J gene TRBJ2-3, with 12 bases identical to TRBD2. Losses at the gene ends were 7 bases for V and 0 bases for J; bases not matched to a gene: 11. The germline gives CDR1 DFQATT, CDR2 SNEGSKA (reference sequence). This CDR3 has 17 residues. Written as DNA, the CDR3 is TGCAGTGTCCCGCAGCCTAGCGGGGGGGAAAGCACAGATACGCAGTATTTT. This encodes CSVPQPSGGESTDTQYF.

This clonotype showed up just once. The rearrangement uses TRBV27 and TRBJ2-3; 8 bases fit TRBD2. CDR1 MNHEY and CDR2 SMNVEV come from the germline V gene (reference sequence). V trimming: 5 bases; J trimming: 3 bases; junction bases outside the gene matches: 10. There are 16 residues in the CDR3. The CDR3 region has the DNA TGTGCCAGCAGTCCCCCGTTGCGGGGGGAAACAGATACGCAGTATTTT. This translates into CASSPPLRGETDTQYF.

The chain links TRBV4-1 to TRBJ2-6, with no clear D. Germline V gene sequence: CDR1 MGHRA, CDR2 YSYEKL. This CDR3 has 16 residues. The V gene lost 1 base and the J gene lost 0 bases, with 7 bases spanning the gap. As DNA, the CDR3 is TGCGCCAGCAGCCAAGTCTATGACTCTGGGGCCAACGTCCTGACTTTC. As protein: CASSQVYDSGANVLTF.

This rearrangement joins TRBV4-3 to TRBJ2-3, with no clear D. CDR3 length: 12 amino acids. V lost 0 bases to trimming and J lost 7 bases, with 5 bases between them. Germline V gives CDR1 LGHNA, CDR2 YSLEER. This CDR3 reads CASSQEGYTQYF. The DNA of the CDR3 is TGCGCCAGCAGCCAAGAAGGGTATACGCAGTATTTT.

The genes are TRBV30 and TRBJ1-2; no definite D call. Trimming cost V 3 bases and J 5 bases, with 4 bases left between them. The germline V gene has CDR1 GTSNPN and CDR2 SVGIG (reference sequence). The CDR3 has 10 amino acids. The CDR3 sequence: CAWSRYGYTF. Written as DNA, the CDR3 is TGTGCCTGGAGCAGGTATGGCTACACCTTC.

CDR3 in amino acids: CASSQDTGIETQYF. The CDR3 coding sequence is TGTGCCAGCAGCCAAGATACAGGCATAGAGACCCAGTACTTC. The chain carries TRBV4-2 and TRBJ2-5; the D gene is possibly TRBD1 (5 bases). This CDR3 spans 14 amino acids. The ends were cut back, 0 bases at V and 4 bases at J, with 9 bases in the middle. Germline lookup yields CDR1 LGHNA and CDR2 YNFKEQ.